The T cell receptor beta chain under discussion was sequenced for a study of blood T cells in healthy people across ages. Findings and limits, study-wide: Older age went with lower TCR beta diversity per million T cells, in a roughly linear way.

The germline CDR1 and CDR2 sequences are MRHNA and SNTAGT. The CDR3 has 14 residues. Between the trimmed V and J ends, which lost 3 bases and 4 bases, there was a span of 10 bases. A second roughly 6 to 11 cycle PCR used barcoded and J-beta primers. TCRdb ran MiXCR on the 5' RACE reads and lists one entry per CDR3 protein. The sample lists over a million distinct CDR3 sequences, approximately 39% occurring once. Note on this clonotype: The antigen remains unidentified.

The receptor's source is a woman aged 18-29 years in good health. Sequenced input: blood. The V call is TRBV6-4, the J call TRBJ2-1, with D unresolved. Here the CDR3 reads CASSDHGFYNEQFF. DNA for the CDR3: TGTGCCAGCAGTGATCATGGTTTTTACAATGAGCAGTTCTTC.